The 30 T cell receptor beta chains presented below share a single source sample, sequenced in a study of control samples from healthy donors and cancer patients. Data came from immunoSEQ multiplex PCR; TCRdb stores just in-frame clones and leaves some out. The sample has under 110,000 clones; 85% to 90% are singletons. Specimen: blood. These receptors were obtained from a man between 25 and 39 years old in good health.

In its sample, this clone was seen a few times. V gene TRBV18 combines with J gene TRBJ1-6; 10 nucleotides match TRBD1. From germline, CDR1 is KGHSH and CDR2 LQKENI. The CDR3 totals 14 residues. V lost 6 bases, J lost 9 bases, and 5 bases stayed unmatched. CDR3 residues: CASSTGTGVSPLHF. The CDR3 DNA reads TGTGCCAGCTCTACCGGGACAGGGGTTTCACCCCTCCACTTT. Full variable domain (rest looked up from reference TRBV18 and TRBJ1-6): NAGVMQNPRHLVRRRGQEARLRCSPMKGHSHVYWYRQLPEEGLKFMVYLQKENIIDESGMPKERFSAEFPKEGPSILRIQQVVRGDSAAYFCASSTGTGVSPLHFGNGTRLTVT.

The chain couples TRBV6-5 to TRBJ2-1, with 10 bases aligning to TRBD2. Germline CDR1 MNHEY, CDR2 SVGAGI. Trimming at V came to 1 base and at J to 6 bases, leaving 6 bases not matched to a gene. The CDR3 has 16 amino acids. The CDR3 DNA sequence: TGTGCCAGCAGTTACTGGCTAGCGGGAGCCGGCAATGAGCAGTTCTTC. Translated: CASSYWLAGAGNEQFF.

The rearrangement links TRBV25-1 to TRBJ1-2; TRBD1 is a possible D gene (5 bases). The germline V gene encodes CDR1 MGHDK and CDR2 SYGVNS. V lost 3 bases and J 8 bases, leaving 19 bases between the germline ends. There are 15 residues in the CDR3. The CDR3 protein is CASSDPGGGGSGYTF. In DNA form, the CDR3 reads TGTGCCAGCAGTGACCCTGGGGGTGGTGGGTCGGGCTACACCTTC.

V gene TRBV5-4 combines with J gene TRBJ2-1; 14 nucleotides align to TRBD2. Trimming took 4 bases from V and 3 from J; bases not matched to a gene: 6. Germline V gene data show CDR1 as SGHNT and CDR2 as YYREEE (reference sequence). The CDR3 is 17 amino acids. CDR3: CASSRRLAGGVYNEQFF. The CDR3 region has the DNA TGTGCCAGCAGCAGACGACTAGCGGGAGGGGTCTACAATGAGCAGTTCTTC.

The chain is built from TRBV6-4 and TRBJ2-2; D is uncertain. V shed 2 bases and J shed 6 bases, with 10 bases lying between them. The CDR3 sequence is 14 residues long. CDR1 and CDR2 (germline): MRHNA, SNTAGT. The CDR3 coding sequence is TGTGCCAGCAGTGACAGGGCTCGGGCCGGGGAGCTGTTTTTT. Translating gives CASSDRARAGELFF.

V is TRBV27 and J is TRBJ2-3, with 10 bases that match TRBD2. The germline V gene encodes CDR1 MNHEY and CDR2 SMNVEV (reference sequence). The CDR3 contains 16 residues. V lost 3 bases, J lost 5 bases, and 8 bases stayed unmatched. The CDR3, as DNA: TGTGCCAGCAGTTTTAGCCTAGCGGGGGTGGGAGATACGCAGTATTTT. This gives the protein CASSFSLAGVGDTQYF.

The rearrangement links TRBV2 to TRBJ2-2, with 8 bases identical to TRBD2. The CDR3 spans 13 residues. Trimming cost V 8 bases and J 7 bases; bases outside gene matches: 6. From germline, CDR1 is SNHLY and CDR2 FYNNEI. CDR3 in amino acids: CASLGTRSGELFF. CDR3 coding DNA: TGTGCCAGCCTGGGGACTAGAAGCGGGGAGCTGTTTTTT.

CDR3 sequence (DNA): TGTGCCAGCAGCGCGAAGGCTGAAGCTTTCTTT. This gives the protein CASSAKAEAFF. The chain couples TRBV7-2 to TRBJ1-1; no firm D call. Germline CDR1 reads SGHTA; CDR2 reads FQGNSA. There are 11 residues in the CDR3. V lost 5 bases and J 6 bases, leaving 7 bases between the germline ends. The whole variable domain, remainder taken from reference TRBV7-2 and TRBJ1-1, is GAGVSQSPSNKVTEKGKDVELRCDPISGHTALYWYRQSLGQGLEFLIYFQGNSAPDKSGLPSDRFSAERTGGSVSTLTIQRTQQEDSAVYLCASSAKAEAFFGQGTRLTVV.

The V call is TRBV4-1, the J call TRBJ2-1; unclear D gene. V lost 0 bases, J lost 10 bases, and 10 bases lay in between. The CDR3 contains 13 residues. Germline lookup yields CDR1 MGHRA and CDR2 YSYEKL. The CDR3 sequence is CASSQDRRWEQFF. The CDR3 DNA follows: TGCGCCAGCAGCCAAGATCGTCGATGGGAGCAGTTCTTC.

The rearrangement links TRBV6-5 to TRBJ2-1; TRBD1 matches at 7 bases. This CDR3 spans 14 amino acids. V shed 1 base and J 6 bases; nucleotides not matched to a gene: 3. Germline assignment: CDR1 MNHEY and CDR2 SVGAGI. CDR3 coding DNA: TGTGCCAGCAGTTACTATCGGACAGGCAATGAGCAGTTCTTC. Encoded protein: CASSYYRTGNEQFF.

The rearrangement joins TRBV4-3 to TRBJ2-3; 8 positions agree with TRBD1. The J segment lost 5 bases and the V segment lost 0 bases, leaving 4 bases of the junction unmatched. Germline-derived CDR1 and CDR2 are LGHNA and YSLEER. The CDR3 loop spans 15 amino acids. CDR3 sequence: CASSQDARGLDTQYF. The DNA for the CDR3 is TGCGCCAGCAGCCAAGATGCCAGGGGGCTAGATACGCAGTATTTT.

J is TRBJ1-1 and V is TRBV18; the D is unclear. The CDR3 covers 14 residues. The V end was cut by 2 bases, the J end by 2 bases, with 9 bases between. Germline V gene sequence: CDR1 KGHSH, CDR2 LQKENI. The CDR3 DNA reads TGTGCCAGCTCACCAGTCGCCCGCAACACTGAAGCTTTCTTT. Translated: CASSPVARNTEAFF.

The chain carries TRBV11-2 and TRBJ2-1; maybe TRBD2 (6 bases). The CDR3 is 16 amino acids. Between the trimmed V and J ends, which lost 6 bases and 5 bases, there was a span of 20 bases. Germline CDR1 SGHAT, CDR2 FQNNGV. The CDR3 region is CASSLLPREFNNEQFF. As DNA, the CDR3 is TGTGCCAGCAGTCTACTACCCCGGGAGTTCAACAATGAGCAGTTCTTC.

V is TRBV19 and J is TRBJ2-1; D may be TRBD1 (6 bases). The length of the CDR3 is 14 residues. The V gene's germline CDR1 is LNHDA and CDR2 SQIVND (reference sequence). The V end was cut by 10 bases, the J end by 3 bases, with 16 bases between. The CDR3, as DNA: TGTGCCACCTCAGGCAGGGGTTACTACAATGAGCAGTTCTTC. Translated: CATSGRGYYNEQFF.

The chain joins TRBV7-2 to TRBJ2-7; D is possibly TRBD1 or TRBD2 (5 bases each). CDR1 SGHTA and CDR2 FQGNSA come from the germline V gene. The CDR3 totals 14 residues. The V end lost 1 base, the J end lost 4 bases, and 11 bases lay between the germline ends. The CDR3 DNA reads as TGTGCCAGCAGCTTAGAGGACGGGGCGTACGAGCAGTACTTC. Its protein is CASSLEDGAYEQYF.

This chain links TRBV3-1 (or the pseudogene TRBV3-2) with TRBJ1-5; D is unclear. CDR1 and CDR2 from the germline V gene are LGHDT and YNNKEL (reference sequence). Trimming removed 2 bases from V and 9 bases from J, with 8 bases in between. There are 12 residues in the CDR3. The CDR3 region is CASSQNQGPQHF. In DNA, the CDR3 is TGTGCCAGCAGCCAAAACCAAGGGCCCCAGCATTTT.

CDR3 nucleotides: TGTGCCAATCCAAACAGGGGCCAGCCCCAGCATTTT. It codes for CANPNRGQPQHF. The chain links TRBV14 to TRBJ1-5; TRBD1 agrees at 7 bases. Germline trimming cut 10 bases from V and 7 bases from J; bases unmatched to any gene: 7. This CDR3 is 12 amino acids long. Germline CDR1 reads SGHDN; CDR2 reads FVKESK.

The rearrangement links TRBV19 to TRBJ1-1; 8 bases are shared with TRBD1. The CDR3 has 14 amino acids. CDR1 and CDR2 (germline): LNHDA, SQIVND (reference sequence). The V gene end was trimmed by 4 bases and the J gene end by 4 bases; junction bases not matched to a gene: 5. The CDR3 protein is CASSKTGTGTEAFF. The CDR3 DNA reads TGTGCCAGTAGTAAGACAGGGACAGGCACTGAAGCTTTCTTT.

The V call is TRBV18, the J call TRBJ2-1, with a weak D call TRBD2 (6 bases). V was pared by 3 bases and J by 6 bases, with 9 bases between. CDR3 length equals 13 residues. Germline loops: CDR1 KGHSH, CDR2 LQKENI. DNA of the CDR3: TGTGCCAGCTCACCCGGGACTTCCAATGAGCAGTTCTTC. The encoded protein is CASSPGTSNEQFF.

This clone was observed a handful of times. The chain couples TRBV6-6 to TRBJ2-3; 11 nucleotides match TRBD2. The CDR3 has 15 amino acids. V trimming: 6 bases; J trimming: 3 bases; junction bases outside the gene matches: 5. Germline V gene lookup returns CDR1 MNHNY and CDR2 SVGAGI (reference sequence). CDR3: CASRPSGRNTDTQYF. CDR3 nucleotide sequence: TGTGCCAGCAGGCCTAGCGGGAGGAATACAGATACGCAGTATTTT.

The chain joins TRBV18 to TRBJ1-1; TRBD1 is a possible D gene (5 bases). Germline V gene lookup returns CDR1 KGHSH and CDR2 LQKENI. Trimming cost V 3 bases and J 2 bases, with 13 bases left between them. The CDR3 contains 15 residues. As DNA, the CDR3 is TGTGCCAGCTCACCGACAGTCAATCAAAACACTGAAGCTTTCTTT. The encoded protein is CASSPTVNQNTEAFF.

V is TRBV19 and J is TRBJ1-1; D is undetermined. The germline V gene encodes CDR1 LNHDA and CDR2 SQIVND (reference sequence). There are 12 residues in the CDR3. V dropped 5 bases and J dropped 1 base, with 5 bases sitting between them. CDR3 in amino acids: CASSQWNTEAFF. CDR3 bases: TGTGCCAGTAGTCAATGGAACACTGAAGCTTTCTTT. Full variable domain (rest looked up from reference TRBV19 and TRBJ1-1): DGGITQSPKYLFRKEGQNVTLSCEQNLNHDAMYWYRQDPGQGLRLIYYSQIVNDFQKGDIAEGYSVSREKKESFPLTVTSAQKNPTAFYLCASSQWNTEAFFGQGTRLTVV.

V is TRBV6-6 and J is TRBJ1-6; possible D gene TRBD1, 5 bases. The CDR3 totals 16 residues. V was clipped by 0 bases and J by 10 bases, with 16 bases between them. Germline CDR1 reads MNHNY; CDR2 reads SVGAGI (reference sequence). CDR3 region: CASSYSMGQVGSPLHF. The CDR3, as DNA: TGTGCCAGCAGTTACTCGATGGGGCAGGTCGGCTCACCCCTCCACTTT.

The chain carries TRBV7-2 and TRBJ2-7; the D gene is possibly TRBD1 (6 bases). CDR1 and CDR2 (germline): SGHTA, FQGNSA. The CDR3 length is 15 residues. Deletions cut 1 base from V and 2 bases from J, with 12 bases between. CDR3: CASSLVGTPAYEQYF. CDR3 bases: TGTGCCAGCAGCTTAGTTGGGACACCAGCCTACGAGCAGTACTTC.

The chain has TRBV6-4 and TRBJ2-1; the match to TRBD2 covers 10 bases. V lost 4 bases to trimming and J lost 9 bases; unmatched junction nucleotides: 12. Germline assignment: CDR1 MRHNA and CDR2 SNTAGT. This CDR3 region has 16 residues. CDR3 sequence reads: CASSAEMSGRAAEQFF. The DNA of the CDR3 is TGTGCCAGCAGTGCCGAAATGAGCGGGAGGGCCGCTGAGCAGTTCTTC.

The chain has TRBV24-1 and TRBJ2-1, with 14 bases identical to TRBD2. Looked up from germline, CDR1 is KGHDR and CDR2 is SFDVKD. V dropped 2 bases and J dropped 5; count of bases not matched to a gene: 1. The CDR3 is 16 residues long. The CDR3 coding sequence is TGTGCCACCAGTGATTCGGGACTAGCGGGAGACAATGAGCAGTTCTTC. It translates to CATSDSGLAGDNEQFF.

V gene TRBV3-1 (or the pseudogene TRBV3-2) combines with J gene TRBJ1-2; 7 nucleotides line up with TRBD1. V lost 3 bases and J lost 8; bases outside the gene matches: 9. This CDR3 spans 14 amino acids. Germline V gene data show CDR1 as LGHDT and CDR2 as YNNKEL (reference sequence). The CDR3 region is CASSQSWGTVGYTF. The DNA for the CDR3 is TGTGCCAGCAGCCAGAGTTGGGGGACAGTGGGCTACACCTTC.

This chain uses TRBV6-6 with TRBJ1-1; 8 nucleotides match TRBD1. Germline CDR1 reads MNHNY; CDR2 reads SVGAGI (reference sequence). The CDR3 sequence is 13 residues long. V dropped 7 bases and J dropped 3; count of bases not matched to a gene: 4. The DNA for the CDR3 is TGTGCCAGCACCTCGGACAGGGACACTGAAGCTTTCTTT. Amino acids: CASTSDRDTEAFF.

The chain joins TRBV5-1 to TRBJ2-1; 7 bases are a match to TRBD2. Per germline, CDR1 SGHRS and CDR2 YFSETQ. J gave up 0 bases and V 1 base, and 4 bases lay outside the gene matches. This CDR3 comprises 16 residues. CDR3 loop: CASSLSGVSSYNEQFF. CDR3 coding DNA: TGCGCCAGCAGCTTGAGCGGGGTGAGCTCCTACAATGAGCAGTTCTTC.

In regard to this clone: The same CDR3 also results from other DNA sequences found in this sample. The chain combines TRBV5-4 with TRBJ1-5, with D tentatively TRBD1 (6 bases). This CDR3 comprises 15 residues. Trimming stripped 0 bases from V and 5 bases from J, with 12 bases between. Germline values: CDR1 SGHNT, CDR2 YYREEE (reference sequence). CDR3 amino acids: CASSLGGTSDQPQHF. CDR3 coding DNA: TGTGCCAGCAGCTTGGGAGGGACATCGGATCAGCCCCAGCATTTT.